The sequence of this TCR beta chain was determined in a study of blood T cells in healthy people across ages. Study as a whole: For every two T cells, template switching captured about one barcoded beta molecule. Study findings and constraints: The recorded TCR beta diversity per million T cells decreased in a roughly linear manner with age. Both naive CD4+ cell counts and diversity were greater in long-lived donors than in aged donors.

In each sample, at least 7 million PBMCs were isolated. A second PCR of 7 to 11 cycles used a sample-barcoded 5' primer and a J-beta primer mix. TCRdb ran MiXCR on the 5' RACE reads and lists one entry per CDR3 protein. Here the sample spans around 1,800,000 distinct CDR3 sequences, approximately 39% being singletons. The CDR3 is made up of 14 amino acids. V was pared by 3 bases and J by 2 bases, with 11 bases between. Germline-derived CDR1 and CDR2 are MGHRA and YSYEKL. Worth noting for this clonotype: Its specificity is not known.

The J gene is TRBJ2-7, the V gene TRBV4-1, with D uncertain. The sequencing sample was made of blood. The source of this sequence is a human donor in good health. The CDR3 nucleotides read TGCGCCAGCAGCCATGAGGTAGTCCCCTACGAGCAGTACTTC. Its protein product is CASSHEVVPYEQYF.